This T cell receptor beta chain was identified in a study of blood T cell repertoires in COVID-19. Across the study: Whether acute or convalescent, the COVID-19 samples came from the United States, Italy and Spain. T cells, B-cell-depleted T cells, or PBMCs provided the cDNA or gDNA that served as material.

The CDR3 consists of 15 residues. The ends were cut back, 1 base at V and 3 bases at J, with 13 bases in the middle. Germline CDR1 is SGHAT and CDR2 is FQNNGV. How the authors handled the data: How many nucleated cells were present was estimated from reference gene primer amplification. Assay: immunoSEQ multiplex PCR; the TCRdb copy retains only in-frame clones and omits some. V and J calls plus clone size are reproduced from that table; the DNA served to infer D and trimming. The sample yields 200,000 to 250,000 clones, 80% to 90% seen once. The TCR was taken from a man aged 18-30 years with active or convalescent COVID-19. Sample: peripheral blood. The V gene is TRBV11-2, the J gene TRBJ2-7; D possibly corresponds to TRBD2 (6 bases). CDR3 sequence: CASSLGRFGGYEQYF. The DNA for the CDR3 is TGTGCCAGCAGCTTAGGGCGTTTCGGGGGCTACGAGCAGTACTTC. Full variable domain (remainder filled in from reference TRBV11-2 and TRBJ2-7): EAGVAQSPRYKIIEKRQSVAFWCNPISGHATLYWYQQILGQGPKLLIQFQNNGVVDDSQLPKDRFSAERLKGVDSTLKIQPAKLEDSAVYLCASSLGRFGGYEQYFGPGTRLTVT.